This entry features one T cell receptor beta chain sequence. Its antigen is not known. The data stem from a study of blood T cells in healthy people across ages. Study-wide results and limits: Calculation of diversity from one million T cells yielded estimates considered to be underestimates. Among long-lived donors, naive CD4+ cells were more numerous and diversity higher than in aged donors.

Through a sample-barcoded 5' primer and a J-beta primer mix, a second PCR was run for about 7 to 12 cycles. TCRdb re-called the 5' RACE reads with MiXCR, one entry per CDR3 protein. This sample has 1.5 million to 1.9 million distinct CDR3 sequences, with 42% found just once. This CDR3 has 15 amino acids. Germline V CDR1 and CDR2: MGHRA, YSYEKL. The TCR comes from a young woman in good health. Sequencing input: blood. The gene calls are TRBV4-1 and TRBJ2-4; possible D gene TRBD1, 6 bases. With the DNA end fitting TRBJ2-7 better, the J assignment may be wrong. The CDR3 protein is CASSLLRLGADEQYF. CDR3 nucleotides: TGCGCCAGCAGCCTTCTCCGATTGGGGGCGGACGAGCAGTACTTC.